The sample holds a few counts of the clone carrying this TCR beta chain. Antigen: not known. The junction departs from the called germline gene at one end, perhaps through a read error. The CDR3 consists of 13 residues. The germline V gene encodes CDR1 SGHNT and CDR2 YYREEE (reference sequence). Oncomine TCR Beta short-read sequencing was applied to DNA from cultured CD4+ T cells. TCRdb re-called the PCR reads through MiXCR, storing one row per CDR3 protein. The data hold roughly 20,000 distinct CDR3 sequences, with 38% observed a single time. This sample is part of a study of vaccination and CD4 T cells after COVID-19. Study-level information: Cells were stimulated with overlapping spike peptides from SARS-CoV-2, HCoV-NL63, HCoV-OC43 and HCoV-229E. Each control culture was treated with a CEFX pool, an HIV-1 Nef pool, or no peptide. Study-wide findings and caveats: Median reactive clonotypes, those recognizing SARS-CoV-2, rose from approximately 21 to 40, not significantly.

Treatment reported: roughly 11-day PBMC culture with coronavirus spike peptide pools or control peptides (ViraFEST assay). This receptor was obtained from a human donor who received a COVID-19 vaccine. This sample comprised CD4+ T cells from blood, cultured in vitro, obtained before SARS-CoV-2 vaccination. The chain uses TRBV5-4 and TRBJ1-5; D is ambiguous. The CDR3 protein is CASSLDANQPQHF. CDR3 in DNA: TGTGCCAGCAGTTTGGACGCCAATCAGCCCCAGCATTTT.